This T cell receptor beta chain was documented in a study of T cells after yellow fever vaccination (dated by TCRdb to about 2019). For the wider study: The SMART-Seq v4 Ultra Low Input RNA kit was used to prepare libraries from fractions with low cell numbers. Bulk TCR alpha and beta repertoires were sequenced longitudinally to track T-cell clones before and after primary and booster YFV17D yellow fever vaccination. Two healthy male donors made up the cohort, one aged 18 to 30 years and the other aged 30 to 40 years. Bulk PBMC replicates and cell subsets were isolated from blood drawn at multiple timepoints before and after both primary and secondary immunization. What the study reported, not specific to this receptor: Most clones expanded after primary vaccination (almost 98% of CD4 and about 85% of CD8) were re-detected after the booster, suggesting that broad memory maintenance occurred. Because the study included only a couple of donors, the extent to which the findings can be generalized is limited. The secondary T-cell response was found to be weaker but faster than the primary response, with a peak reached on day 5 rather than on day 15. FACS-sorted repertoires could contain abundant contaminating clonotypes from the bulk population, so computational filtering was required. A small share of clonotypes was detected in both CD4 and CD8 compartments, with the overlap likely arising from convergent recombination.

There are a few counts of this clonotype. Its cognate antigen has yet to be identified. Base qualities are not provided; no much larger clone lies one nucleotide away. Reading the germline V gene gives CDR1 SGDLS and CDR2 YYNGEE. V sheds 0 bases and J sheds 6 bases, leaving 13 bases between their ends. From the cysteine through the phenylalanine, the CDR3 covers 15 amino acids. Solely the CDR3 DNA is kept, with 45 bases framed from the first base. TCR cDNA was synthesized by 5'RACE template switching, through which a universal primer site and unique molecular identifiers were introduced. Priming of cDNA synthesis was performed from both the TCR alpha and TCR beta constant segments. Library amplification used two PCR steps, and the second PCR step added sample barcodes and sequencing adapters. Sequencing of the libraries was done on either Illumina HiSeq 2500 (2x100 bp) or NovaSeq (2x150 bp). Regarding the original processing steps: MIGEC was used to demultiplex reads and collapse the reads into UMI consensus sequences, and MiXCR was used for V(D)J alignment. Vaccine-responding clonotypes were identified with edgeR using replicate PBMC samples, with FDR below 0.01 and a log2 fold change above 5 up to day 15 being required. Bulk clonotypes were assigned CD4 or CD8 identity according to which sequenced CD4 or CD8 repertoire held them at higher abundance. The public reads were reprocessed in TCRdb via fastp at Q25 and MiXCR, keeping in-frame beta chains. Each record represents a unique CDR3 protein, reported with the most common genes and DNA among its rows. The V and J calls were determined by TCRdb, not by the authors. Recorded for this sample are approximately 510,000 distinct CDR3 sequences; 21% of them occurred a single time. Around 16% of the sample belongs to the ten largest clones.

The treatment or condition label on this specimen signifies: live attenuated yellow fever vaccine strain. Two biological replicates of bulk PBMCs were collected at each blood-draw timepoint. PBMCs were isolated from peripheral blood using a standard Ficoll-Paque protocol. RNA was extracted with TriZol from bulk PBMCs, CD4 and CD8 fractions, and dextramer-positive and dextramer-negative fractions. The TCR originated in a man between 18 and 35 years old who received the YFV17D yellow fever vaccine. Specimen: PBMCs, collected 21 days after the first yellow fever vaccination. The receptor chain draws on TRBV9 and TRBJ2-1, with no confidently assigned D gene. The CDR3 region reads CASSVAHGSGNEQFF. DNA sequence: TGTGCCAGCAGCGTAGCTCACGGTAGTGGCAATGAGCAGTTCTTC.